This is a list of T cell receptor beta chains from one sample in a study of T cell repertoires in cytomegalovirus infection. A single record per CDR3 protein comes from TCRdb applying MiXCR to the reads. The sample includes approximately 910,000 distinct CDR3 sequences, roughly 31% of them seen just once. These TCRs' antigens remain unknown. The material sequenced was cultured CD8+ T cells from PBMCs, taken from culture after CMV antigen stimulation. The receptors were gathered from a human donor in good health (CMV status not recorded). Some clones in this sample may be carry-over from other donors' samples. CDR3s include the opening cysteine and the closing phenylalanine or tryptophan. The D gene is left open where the match is weak. Size tells how often a clone was seen (once, few, many) or the class of an expanded clone, and some rows leave it out.

-,TRBV11-2,-,TRBJ1-1,CASTSGTKAFF,TGTGCCAGCACTTCCGGGACCAAAGCTTTCTTT
few,TRBV13,TRBD1,TRBJ1-2,CASSSRDSSNYGYTF,TGTGCCAGCAGCTCCCGGGACAGCTCTAACTATGGCTACACCTTC
-,TRBV5-4,-,TRBJ2-7,CASSHPGHTYEQYF,TGTGCCAGCAGCCATCCGGGACATACCTACGAGCAGTACTTC
few,TRBV5-6,TRBD1,TRBJ1-6,CASREQGAGNSPLHF,TGTGCCAGCAGAGAACAGGGGGCTGGGAATTCACCCCTCCACTTT
-,TRBV6-2/TRBV6-3,-,TRBJ1-1,CASSFQVMNTEAFF,TGTGCCAGCAGTTTTCAGGTCATGAACACTGAAGCTTTCTTT
once,TRBV12-5,-,TRBJ2-1,CASGLFRNEQFF,TGTGCTAGTGGTTTATTCAGAAATGAGCAGTTCTTC
-,TRBV24-1,TRBD1,TRBJ2-5,CATSDKDRGKTQYF,TGTGCCACCAGTGACAAAGACAGGGGAAAGACCCAGTACTTC
many,TRBV4-1,-,TRBJ1-6,CASSQLAGNVDYNSPLHF,TGCGCCAGCAGCCAGTTAGCGGGGAATGTGGACTATAATTCACCCCTCCACTTT
-,TRBV5-4,-,TRBJ1-1,CASSLARGAGTEAFF,TGTGCCAGCAGCTTGGCTCGGGGGGCGGGAACTGAAGCTTTCTTT
-,TRBV19,-,TRBJ1-1,CASSKLGTEAFF,TGTGCCAGTAGTAAACTAGGCACTGAAGCTTTCTTT
-,TRBV12-3/TRBV12-4,-,TRBJ1-2,CASSFTLYGYTF,TGTGCCAGCAGTTTTACGCTATATGGCTACACCTTC
-,TRBV29-1,-,TRBJ1-4,CSVEVGESEKLFF,TGCAGCGTTGAAGTGGGAGAGAGCGAAAAACTGTTTTTT
-,TRBV19,-,TRBJ1-1,CASSIFGHPNTEAFF,TGTGCCAGTAGTATTTTCGGACACCCGAACACTGAAGCTTTCTTT
many,TRBV7-2,TRBD2,TRBJ2-1,CASSLGVKRGGLNEQFF,TGTGCCAGCAGCTTAGGAGTCAAACGGGGGGGTCTCAATGAGCAGTTCTTC
many,TRBV12-3/TRBV12-4,TRBD2,TRBJ2-4,CASSPQTSPAKNIQYF,TGTGCCAGCAGTCCCCAGACTAGCCCAGCCAAAAACATTCAGTACTTC
many,TRBV12-3/TRBV12-4,-,TRBJ1-3,CASSLVDSGNTIYF,TGTGCCAGCAGTTTAGTTGACTCTGGAAACACCATATATTTT
-,TRBV27,TRBD2,TRBJ2-1,CASRLAASSYNEQFF,TGTGCCAGCAGACTAGCGGCGAGCTCCTACAATGAGCAGTTCTTC